This TCR beta chain appears in the sequencing data of a study of T cell responses to AZD1222 COVID-19 vaccine. Second doses at about 4 or about 12 weeks were pooled. This CDR3 region has 17 residues. The V end was cut by 4 bases, the J end by 6 bases, with 21 bases between. Germline CDR1 reads LGHDT; CDR2 reads YNNKEL (reference sequence). In the case of this clone: What it binds is unknown.

Whole-study results and caveats: Dominant at 160-218 and 743-854, vaccine-associated CD4 TCRs also spanned spike. White British people made up most donors, females outnumbered males, and clonal diversity was possibly underestimated. Repertoire sampling was restricted to post-peak T cell response timepoints.

The data were produced by immunoSEQ multiplex PCR, yet TCRdb's version contains in-frame clones alone and is incomplete. Among some 52,000 clones listed, roughly 90% were seen once. Sequencing was performed on peripheral blood, taken 28 days after the second AZD1222 dose. This chain links TRBV3-1 (or the pseudogene TRBV3-2) with TRBJ2-2, with D perhaps TRBD1 or TRBD2 (5 bases each). The sequence was collected from an adult who received the AZD1222 COVID-19 vaccine. The CDR3 nucleotides read TGTGCCAGCAGCCCGATCCGAGGGCAGGGTCGGGCCGGGGAGCTGTTTTTT. As protein: CASSPIRGQGRAGELFF.